Listed below are T cell receptor beta chains from one sample, sequenced in a study of beta chain features in type 1 diabetes. Profiled with immunoSEQ multiplex PCR; TCRdb holds only in-frame clones, not every one. The sample shows fewer than 900,000 clones, roughly 16% of them seen only once. Sequences were obtained from naive CD4+ T cells from blood. These receptors came from a woman aged 18 to 35 in good health. Each CDR3 is given with its conserved first and last residue. Fields, in order: D gene, clone size, V gene, J gene, CDR3 protein, CDR3 DNA. A D gene is named only where the DNA matches it firmly. The size field is filled for only some rows; it gives once, few, many or a size class.

d_call: -; clone_size: few; v_call: TRBV28; j_call: TRBJ1-2; cdr3_aa: CASSHRQRRSPGYTF; cdr3_nt: TGTGCCAGCAGCCATCGACAGCGTAGAAGCCCTGGCTACACCTTC
d_call: -; clone_size: -; v_call: TRBV6-5; j_call: TRBJ1-4; cdr3_aa: CASSYSANEKLFF; cdr3_nt: TGTGCCAGCAGTTACTCGGCTAATGAAAAACTGTTTTTT
d_call: TRBD1; clone_size: -; v_call: TRBV7-2; j_call: TRBJ2-7; cdr3_aa: CASSWSTGAGYEQYF; cdr3_nt: TGTGCCAGCAGCTGGTCGACAGGGGCAGGGTACGAGCAGTACTTC
d_call: -; clone_size: few; v_call: TRBV19; j_call: TRBJ2-1; cdr3_aa: CASSIVPGNEQFF; cdr3_nt: TGTGCCAGTAGTATTGTTCCTGGGAATGAGCAGTTCTTC
d_call: -; clone_size: -; v_call: TRBV6-5; j_call: TRBJ1-5; cdr3_aa: CASSYSTFQPQHF; cdr3_nt: TGTGCCAGCAGTTACTCGACGTTCCAGCCCCAGCATTTT
d_call: -; clone_size: few; v_call: TRBV6-5; j_call: TRBJ2-5; cdr3_aa: CASKRRWEQETQYF; cdr3_nt: TGTGCCAGCAAACGACGTTGGGAACAAGAGACCCAGTACTTC
d_call: -; clone_size: -; v_call: TRBV25-1; j_call: TRBJ2-1; cdr3_aa: CASSEWSHQFF; cdr3_nt: TGTGCCAGCAGTGAATGGTCTCATCAGTTCTTC
d_call: -; clone_size: -; v_call: TRBV20-1; j_call: TRBJ2-3; cdr3_aa: CSAEAPDTQYF; cdr3_nt: TGCAGTGCTGAAGCCCCAGATACGCAGTATTTT
d_call: -; clone_size: -; v_call: TRBV7-8; j_call: TRBJ1-2; cdr3_aa: CASSLGIGQNYGYTF; cdr3_nt: TGTGCCAGCAGCTTAGGCATTGGGCAGAACTATGGCTACACCTTC
d_call: TRBD2; clone_size: few; v_call: TRBV5-6; j_call: TRBJ2-7; cdr3_aa: CASSYTSGRVTYEQYF; cdr3_nt: TGTGCCAGCAGCTACACTAGCGGGAGGGTAACCTACGAGCAGTACTTC
d_call: -; clone_size: -; v_call: TRBV12-2; j_call: TRBJ2-7; cdr3_aa: CASRSRALGTYEQYF; cdr3_nt: TGTGCAAGTCGCTCACGGGCCCTGGGGACCTACGAGCAGTACTTC
d_call: -; clone_size: -; v_call: TRBV4-1; j_call: TRBJ2-1; cdr3_aa: CASSHPFGNGRDNEQFF; cdr3_nt: TGCGCCAGCAGCCACCCCTTCGGAAACGGGAGAGACAATGAGCAGTTCTTC
d_call: TRBD2; clone_size: few; v_call: TRBV28; j_call: TRBJ2-3; cdr3_aa: CASSTTSGSADTQYF; cdr3_nt: TGTGCCAGCAGCACTACTAGCGGGAGTGCAGATACGCAGTATTTT
d_call: TRBD2; clone_size: -; v_call: TRBV7-9; j_call: TRBJ2-1; cdr3_aa: CASSPSRGRGGEQFF; cdr3_nt: TGTGCCAGCAGCCCCTCCCGCGGGAGGGGTGGTGAGCAGTTCTTC
d_call: TRBD2; clone_size: -; v_call: TRBV27; j_call: TRBJ2-7; cdr3_aa: CASSFAGGMYEQYF; cdr3_nt: TGTGCCAGCAGCTTCGCGGGAGGAATGTACGAGCAGTACTTC
d_call: TRBD2; clone_size: -; v_call: TRBV7-9; j_call: TRBJ2-3; cdr3_aa: CASSLSGSGTDTQYF; cdr3_nt: TGTGCCAGCAGCTTAAGCGGGAGCGGGACAGATACGCAGTATTTT
d_call: -; clone_size: -; v_call: TRBV6-5; j_call: TRBJ1-1; cdr3_aa: CASSYSKRSAFF; cdr3_nt: TGTGCCAGCAGTTACTCGAAGCGTTCAGCTTTCTTT
d_call: -; clone_size: few; v_call: TRBV18; j_call: TRBJ2-1; cdr3_aa: CASSPLGRGDYNEQFF; cdr3_nt: TGTGCCAGCTCACCCCTAGGACGGGGAGACTACAATGAGCAGTTCTTC
d_call: -; clone_size: -; v_call: TRBV2; j_call: TRBJ2-7; cdr3_aa: CASSGVRASYEQYF; cdr3_nt: TGTGCCAGCAGTGGAGTTCGGGCCAGTTACGAGCAGTACTTC
d_call: -; clone_size: -; v_call: TRBV7-9; j_call: TRBJ1-1; cdr3_aa: CASSFPYVTEAFF; cdr3_nt: TGTGCCAGCAGCTTTCCCTACGTTACTGAAGCTTTCTTT
d_call: -; clone_size: -; v_call: TRBV7-2; j_call: TRBJ2-5; cdr3_aa: CASSALGIKETQYF; cdr3_nt: TGTGCCAGCAGCGCCCTCGGAATTAAAGAGACCCAGTACTTC
d_call: -; clone_size: few; v_call: TRBV6-1; j_call: TRBJ2-7; cdr3_aa: CASRPAASYEQYF; cdr3_nt: TGTGCCAGCAGGCCGGCAGCCTCCTACGAGCAGTACTTC
d_call: -; clone_size: -; v_call: TRBV27; j_call: TRBJ2-3; cdr3_aa: CASSNARTIVSTDTQYF; cdr3_nt: TGTGCCAGCAGTAACGCCCGGACAATTGTGAGCACAGATACGCAGTATTTT
d_call: TRBD2; clone_size: -; v_call: TRBV7-2; j_call: TRBJ2-7; cdr3_aa: CASSSPAGGDEQYF; cdr3_nt: TGTGCCAGCAGCTCTCCAGCGGGAGGGGACGAGCAGTACTTC
d_call: -; clone_size: few; v_call: TRBV5-4; j_call: TRBJ1-1; cdr3_aa: CASSLVSGDTEAFF; cdr3_nt: TGTGCCAGCAGCTTGGTATCCGGGGACACTGAAGCTTTCTTT
d_call: -; clone_size: -; v_call: TRBV29-1; j_call: TRBJ2-5; cdr3_aa: CSVRAYQETQYF; cdr3_nt: TGCAGCGTTCGCGCGTACCAAGAGACCCAGTACTTC
d_call: TRBD2; clone_size: -; v_call: TRBV5-5; j_call: TRBJ2-1; cdr3_aa: CASSFGLENYNEQFF; cdr3_nt: TGTGCCAGCAGCTTCGGACTAGAAAACTACAATGAGCAGTTCTTC
d_call: TRBD2; clone_size: -; v_call: TRBV7-8; j_call: TRBJ2-1; cdr3_aa: CASSFQPAGGLDEQFF; cdr3_nt: TGTGCCAGCAGCTTTCAGCCAGCGGGAGGGTTGGATGAGCAGTTCTTC
d_call: TRBD2; clone_size: -; v_call: TRBV9; j_call: TRBJ2-3; cdr3_aa: CASSVAASGSSTDTQYF; cdr3_nt: TGTGCCAGCAGCGTAGCGGCTAGCGGGAGCAGCACAGATACGCAGTATTTT
d_call: -; clone_size: -; v_call: TRBV6-1; j_call: TRBJ1-5; cdr3_aa: CASTTRGEGQPQHF; cdr3_nt: TGTGCCAGCACCACAAGGGGGGAGGGTCAGCCCCAGCATTTT
d_call: -; clone_size: -; v_call: TRBV6-5; j_call: TRBJ2-1; cdr3_aa: CASSYSKNVVGNEQFF; cdr3_nt: TGTGCCAGCAGTTACTCGAAAAATGTTGTGGGTAATGAGCAGTTCTTC
d_call: -; clone_size: -; v_call: TRBV27; j_call: TRBJ2-1; cdr3_aa: CASSSSRDNFYNEQFF; cdr3_nt: TGTGCCAGCAGCTCAAGCCGCGACAATTTCTACAATGAGCAGTTCTTC
d_call: -; clone_size: -; v_call: TRBV29-1; j_call: TRBJ2-1; cdr3_aa: CSVEVWLMDEQFF; cdr3_nt: TGCAGCGTCGAAGTGTGGTTGATGGATGAGCAGTTCTTC
d_call: -; clone_size: -; v_call: TRBV9; j_call: TRBJ2-3; cdr3_aa: CASSQAAGTDLGTQYF; cdr3_nt: TGTGCCAGCAGCCAAGCGGCTGGGACGGATCTAGGTACGCAGTATTTT
d_call: TRBD1; clone_size: -; v_call: TRBV4-2; j_call: TRBJ1-1; cdr3_aa: CASSFGDRNTEAFF; cdr3_nt: TGTGCCAGCAGCTTCGGGGACAGAAATACTGAAGCTTTCTTT
d_call: -; clone_size: few; v_call: TRBV4-1; j_call: TRBJ2-1; cdr3_aa: CASSRPGSYNEQFF; cdr3_nt: TGCGCCAGCAGCCGTCCGGGCTCCTACAATGAGCAGTTCTTC
d_call: -; clone_size: few; v_call: TRBV6-6; j_call: TRBJ2-5; cdr3_aa: CATGAAHPQETQYF; cdr3_nt: TGTGCCACCGGGGCGGCGCACCCCCAAGAGACCCAGTACTTC
d_call: -; clone_size: -; v_call: TRBV27; j_call: TRBJ1-5; cdr3_aa: CASSLYNQPQHF; cdr3_nt: TGTGCCAGCAGTTTGTACAATCAGCCCCAGCATTTT
d_call: -; clone_size: -; v_call: TRBV18; j_call: TRBJ2-5; cdr3_aa: CASSHTVTAQETQYF; cdr3_nt: TGTGCCAGCTCACACACTGTGACAGCCCAAGAGACCCAGTACTTC
d_call: TRBD1; clone_size: -; v_call: TRBV27; j_call: TRBJ2-7; cdr3_aa: CASSSRGLPYEQYF; cdr3_nt: TGTGCCAGCAGTTCCAGGGGGCTTCCCTACGAGCAGTACTTC
d_call: -; clone_size: few; v_call: TRBV11-3; j_call: TRBJ2-1; cdr3_aa: CASSLEGYNEQFF; cdr3_nt: TGTGCCAGCAGCTTAGAGGGCTACAATGAGCAGTTCTTC
d_call: -; clone_size: -; v_call: TRBV28; j_call: TRBJ1-5; cdr3_aa: CASSLDSFSNQPQHF; cdr3_nt: TGTGCCAGCAGTTTAGACAGTTTTAGCAATCAGCCCCAGCATTTT
d_call: TRBD2; clone_size: -; v_call: TRBV5-1; j_call: TRBJ2-1; cdr3_aa: CASSRGLAVFDEQFF; cdr3_nt: TGCGCCAGCAGCCGCGGACTAGCGGTCTTTGATGAGCAGTTCTTC
d_call: TRBD2; clone_size: few; v_call: TRBV5-5; j_call: TRBJ2-7; cdr3_aa: CASSLSPGTRSYEQYF; cdr3_nt: TGTGCCAGCAGCTTGAGTCCCGGGACTAGGTCCTACGAGCAGTACTTC
d_call: TRBD2; clone_size: -; v_call: TRBV7-3; j_call: TRBJ2-2; cdr3_aa: CASSASGTSGRGELFF; cdr3_nt: TGTGCCAGCAGCGCCTCCGGGACTAGCGGGAGAGGGGAGCTGTTTTTT
d_call: -; clone_size: -; v_call: TRBV15; j_call: TRBJ1-1; cdr3_aa: CATSRGAEGRTEAFF; cdr3_nt: TGTGCCACCAGCAGAGGGGCGGAGGGTAGAACTGAAGCTTTCTTT
d_call: -; clone_size: -; v_call: TRBV28; j_call: TRBJ2-1; cdr3_aa: CASRPAETAFGWFF; cdr3_nt: TGTGCCAGCCGACCGGCGGAGACCGCTTTTGGGTGGTTCTTC